This T cell receptor beta chain was documented in a study of neurological immune-mediated disorders. At least ten counts were recorded for this clonotype. Its target is unknown. By 5'RACE with 10-nucleotide random UMIs, the cDNA was made. Every sequencing run drew on 15-18 subjects and yielded over 200 million TCR-beta sequences. TCRdb re-derived calls from the 5' RACE reads in MiXCR, one entry per CDR3 protein. The sample shows about 74,000 distinct CDR3 sequences, 4% to 6% of them seen only once. General study findings and limits: No expanded-clone CDR3 amino acid sequence recurred across subjects, suggesting private TCR-beta repertoires.

2 million unsorted PBMCs were stored in RNAlater at -80 °C before RNA extraction. Per the germline V gene, CDR1 is SGHRS and CDR2 is YFSETQ. V was trimmed by 3 bases and J by 2 bases, leaving 8 bases between them. This CDR3 spans 14 amino acids. The source material was PBMCs. The TCR sequence derives from a man aged 18 to 30 with multiple sclerosis. The V and J genes are TRBV5-1 and TRBJ2-2; D is possibly TRBD2 (6 bases). In DNA, the CDR3 is TGCGCCAGCAGCTGGAGGGGAAACACCGGGGAGCTGTTTTTT. Translation: CASSWRGNTGELFF.